This is a list of T cell receptor beta chains from one sample in a study of blood T cell repertoires in COVID-19. Libraries were prepared by immunoSEQ multiplex PCR; TCRdb keeps only in-frame clonotypes and omits some of them. The sample includes roughly 260,000 clones, around nine tenths of them seen just once. Sequencing was performed on PBMCs or T cells enriched from blood (not recorded which). These receptors all stem from a woman aged 18 to 35 who had recovered from COVID-19. The CDR3 runs from the conserved cysteine through the conserved F or W. The D gene is left open where the match is weak. Clone size appears in some rows only: once, few, many, or a class for an expanded clone.

j_gene: TRBJ1-2
d_gene: NA
abundance: NA
v_gene: TRBV7-2
CDR3aa: CASSPTGQYGYTF
CDR3nt: TGTGCCAGCAGCCCCACGGGACAATATGGCTACACCTTC

j_gene: TRBJ2-7
d_gene: NA
abundance: NA
v_gene: TRBV5-4
CDR3aa: CATFPGDGEQYF
CDR3nt: TGTGCCACATTCCCAGGGGACGGCGAGCAGTACTTC

j_gene: TRBJ2-7
d_gene: NA
abundance: NA
v_gene: TRBV6-1
CDR3aa: CASSEGQGKNF
CDR3nt: TGTGCCAGCAGTGAAGGGCAGGGAAAGAACTTC

j_gene: TRBJ1-3
d_gene: NA
abundance: NA
v_gene: TRBV28
CDR3aa: CASSFYTSGNTIYF
CDR3nt: TGTGCCAGCAGTTTTTACACCTCTGGAAACACCATATATTTT

j_gene: TRBJ1-2
d_gene: NA
abundance: NA
v_gene: TRBV10-3
CDR3aa: CAISESNKVLTRGYGYTF
CDR3nt: TGTGCCATCAGTGAGTCGAATAAAGTACTTACCAGGGGCTATGGCTACACCTTC

j_gene: TRBJ1-1
d_gene: NA
abundance: NA
v_gene: TRBV7-9
CDR3aa: CAQQVYNNLNTEAFF
CDR3nt: TGTGCCCAGCAGGTTTACAACAACCTGAACACTGAAGCTTTCTTT

j_gene: TRBJ1-1
d_gene: NA
abundance: NA
v_gene: TRBV28
CDR3aa: CASNKGGEAFF
CDR3nt: TGTGCCAGCAACAAAGGGGGTGAAGCTTTCTTT

j_gene: TRBJ1-1
d_gene: NA
abundance: NA
v_gene: TRBV5-1
CDR3aa: CASSLDGRGTEAFF
CDR3nt: TGCGCCAGCAGCTTGGATGGCAGGGGAACTGAAGCTTTCTTT

j_gene: TRBJ2-6
d_gene: NA
abundance: NA
v_gene: TRBV15
CDR3aa: CATSRDQGPRGANVLTF
CDR3nt: TGTGCCACCAGCAGAGATCAGGGCCCAAGGGGGGCCAACGTCCTGACTTTC

j_gene: TRBJ1-5
d_gene: TRBD1
abundance: NA
v_gene: TRBV3-1/TRBV3-2
CDR3aa: CASSPTFIGQGVSGNQPQHF
CDR3nt: TGTGCCAGCAGCCCCACTTTCATCGGACAGGGTGTAAGTGGCAATCAGCCCCAGCATTTT

j_gene: TRBJ2-7
d_gene: NA
abundance: NA
v_gene: TRBV28
CDR3aa: CASSYYRVSYEQYF
CDR3nt: TGTGCCAGCAGTTACTACAGGGTATCCTACGAGCAGTACTTC

j_gene: TRBJ1-4
d_gene: NA
abundance: NA
v_gene: TRBV6-5
CDR3aa: CATSRTVNEKLFF
CDR3nt: TGTGCCACCAGTAGGACAGTTAATGAAAAACTGTTTTTT

j_gene: TRBJ1-2
d_gene: NA
abundance: NA
v_gene: TRBV29-1
CDR3aa: CSVETRFYGYTF
CDR3nt: TGCAGCGTTGAAACTAGGTTTTATGGCTACACCTTC

j_gene: TRBJ1-5
d_gene: NA
abundance: NA
v_gene: TRBV28
CDR3aa: CASSLGLGGDSNQPQHF
CDR3nt: TGTGCCAGCAGTTTAGGGTTGGGAGGGGATAGCAATCAGCCCCAGCATTTT

j_gene: TRBJ1-2
d_gene: TRBD1
abundance: NA
v_gene: TRBV18
CDR3aa: CASSLGTGEFLHGYTF
CDR3nt: TGTGCCAGCTCACTCGGGACAGGGGAGTTTTTACATGGCTACACCTTC

j_gene: TRBJ2-5
d_gene: NA
abundance: NA
v_gene: TRBV9
CDR3aa: CASSGMGTSGETQYF
CDR3nt: TGTGCCAGCAGCGGCATGGGCACATCAGGGGAGACCCAGTACTTC

j_gene: TRBJ2-7
d_gene: TRBD1
abundance: NA
v_gene: TRBV5-6
CDR3aa: CASSLKKLPGQGLREQYF
CDR3nt: TGTGCCAGCAGCTTAAAAAAGCTACCGGGACAGGGTCTGAGAGAGCAGTACTTC

j_gene: TRBJ2-3
d_gene: NA
abundance: NA
v_gene: TRBV13
CDR3aa: CASSPGVGSTTQYF
CDR3nt: TGTGCCAGCAGCCCGGGGGTAGGTAGCACAACGCAGTATTTT

j_gene: TRBJ1-4
d_gene: TRBD1
abundance: NA
v_gene: TRBV27
CDR3aa: CASRRTGIEEKLFF
CDR3nt: TGTGCCAGCAGACGGACAGGGATAGAGGAAAAACTGTTTTTT

j_gene: TRBJ1-2
d_gene: TRBD1
abundance: NA
v_gene: TRBV3-1/TRBV3-2
CDR3aa: CASSQDWDRGGYTF
CDR3nt: TGTGCCAGCAGCCAAGATTGGGACAGAGGAGGCTACACCTTC

j_gene: TRBJ1-2
d_gene: NA
abundance: NA
v_gene: TRBV14
CDR3aa: CASSQGADYGYTF
CDR3nt: TGTGCCAGCAGCCAAGGGGCAGACTATGGCTACACCTTC

j_gene: TRBJ1-2
d_gene: TRBD1
abundance: NA
v_gene: TRBV7-2
CDR3aa: CASSSGQGYGYTF
CDR3nt: TGTGCCAGCAGCTCGGGACAGGGGTATGGCTACACCTTC

j_gene: TRBJ2-4
d_gene: NA
abundance: NA
v_gene: TRBV13
CDR3aa: CASSLGPLEGYLAKNIQYF
CDR3nt: TGTGCCAGCAGCTTAGGCCCACTCGAGGGATACCTAGCCAAAAACATTCAGTACTTC

j_gene: TRBJ1-1
d_gene: TRBD1
abundance: NA
v_gene: TRBV3-1/TRBV3-2
CDR3aa: CASSQDVGRGMTEAFF
CDR3nt: TGTGCCAGCAGCCAAGATGTTGGCAGGGGGATGACTGAAGCTTTCTTT

j_gene: TRBJ1-5
d_gene: TRBD1
abundance: NA
v_gene: TRBV19
CDR3aa: CASRRGQGPFSNQPQHF
CDR3nt: TGTGCCAGTAGAAGAGGACAGGGACCCTTTAGCAATCAGCCCCAGCATTTT

j_gene: TRBJ1-5
d_gene: NA
abundance: NA
v_gene: TRBV7-2
CDR3aa: CASSLAQGGKQPQHF
CDR3nt: TGTGCCAGCAGCTTAGCCCAGGGAGGGAAACAGCCCCAGCATTTT

j_gene: TRBJ2-7
d_gene: TRBD2
abundance: NA
v_gene: TRBV28
CDR3aa: CATHRGLAGPEQYF
CDR3nt: TGTGCCACCCACCGGGGACTAGCGGGACCAGAGCAGTACTTC

j_gene: TRBJ2-2
d_gene: TRBD2
abundance: NA
v_gene: TRBV7-8
CDR3aa: CASSSGTSGTGELFF
CDR3nt: TGTGCCAGCAGCTCCGGGACTAGCGGGACCGGGGAGCTGTTTTTT

j_gene: TRBJ1-3
d_gene: NA
abundance: NA
v_gene: TRBV12-5
CDR3aa: CASGLLGGALGNTIYF
CDR3nt: TGTGCTAGTGGCTTACTTGGAGGGGCGTTAGGAAACACCATATATTTT

j_gene: TRBJ2-3
d_gene: TRBD2
abundance: NA
v_gene: TRBV2
CDR3aa: CASSEGASGGAGADTQYF
CDR3nt: TGTGCCAGCAGTGAGGGAGCGAGCGGGGGGGCGGGAGCAGATACGCAGTATTTT

j_gene: TRBJ1-2
d_gene: NA
abundance: NA
v_gene: TRBV4-1
CDR3aa: CASSQDFPSLYGYTF
CDR3nt: TGCGCCAGCAGCCAAGACTTCCCGAGCCTATATGGCTACACCTTC

j_gene: TRBJ2-7
d_gene: NA
abundance: NA
v_gene: TRBV9
CDR3aa: CASSVDARAGPEQYF
CDR3nt: TGTGCCAGCAGCGTAGACGCGCGGGCAGGCCCCGAGCAGTACTTC

j_gene: TRBJ1-2
d_gene: NA
abundance: NA
v_gene: TRBV18
CDR3aa: CASSLGPESGYTF
CDR3nt: TGTGCCAGCTCCCTTGGTCCAGAAAGTGGCTACACCTTC

j_gene: TRBJ1-2
d_gene: TRBD1
abundance: NA
v_gene: TRBV19
CDR3aa: CASMGDSANYGYTF
CDR3nt: TGTGCCAGTATGGGGGACAGCGCTAACTATGGCTACACCTTC

j_gene: TRBJ2-3
d_gene: NA
abundance: NA
v_gene: TRBV27
CDR3aa: CASSFQGRTDTQYF
CDR3nt: TGTGCCAGCAGTTTCCAGGGTCGGACAGATACGCAGTATTTT

j_gene: TRBJ1-3
d_gene: TRBD1
abundance: NA
v_gene: TRBV2
CDR3aa: CASSLTGALSGNTIYF
CDR3nt: TGTGCCAGCAGCCTGACAGGGGCCCTCTCTGGAAACACCATATATTTT

j_gene: TRBJ1-1
d_gene: NA
abundance: NA
v_gene: TRBV28
CDR3aa: CASSLTAMEAFF
CDR3nt: TGTGCCAGCAGTTTAACCGCTATGGAAGCTTTCTTT

j_gene: TRBJ2-3
d_gene: NA
abundance: few
v_gene: TRBV18
CDR3aa: CASSPTTDSTDTQYF
CDR3nt: TGTGCCAGCTCACCAACTACGGATAGCACAGATACGCAGTATTTT

j_gene: TRBJ2-7
d_gene: NA
abundance: NA
v_gene: TRBV7-9
CDR3aa: CASSFSPYEQYF
CDR3nt: TGTGCCAGCAGCTTCTCCCCCTACGAGCAGTACTTC

j_gene: TRBJ2-5
d_gene: TRBD1
abundance: NA
v_gene: TRBV24-1
CDR3aa: CATSDLKGTGKETQYF
CDR3nt: TGTGCCACCAGTGATTTAAAAGGGACAGGGAAAGAGACCCAGTACTTC

j_gene: TRBJ1-2
d_gene: TRBD1
abundance: NA
v_gene: TRBV28
CDR3aa: CASKTIGAGGDGYTF
CDR3nt: TGTGCCAGCAAAACCATTGGGGCAGGGGGAGATGGCTACACCTTC

j_gene: TRBJ1-2
d_gene: NA
abundance: NA
v_gene: TRBV6-5
CDR3aa: CASGIQGAYGYTF
CDR3nt: TGTGCCAGCGGAATACAGGGAGCCTATGGCTACACCTTC

j_gene: TRBJ2-7
d_gene: TRBD2
abundance: NA
v_gene: TRBV19
CDR3aa: CASTSGGRTYEQYF
CDR3nt: TGTGCCAGTACTAGCGGGGGGAGGACCTACGAGCAGTACTTC

j_gene: TRBJ1-2
d_gene: NA
abundance: NA
v_gene: TRBV20-1
CDR3aa: CSAHVNYGYTF
CDR3nt: TGCAGTGCCCATGTTAACTATGGCTACACCTTC

j_gene: TRBJ1-5
d_gene: NA
abundance: NA
v_gene: TRBV15
CDR3aa: CATSSTQYSHQPQHF
CDR3nt: TGTGCCACCAGCAGTACCCAGTATTCACATCAGCCCCAGCATTTT

j_gene: TRBJ2-2
d_gene: TRBD1
abundance: NA
v_gene: TRBV7-2
CDR3aa: CASSLGQGANTGELFF
CDR3nt: TGTGCCAGCAGCCTGGGACAGGGGGCAAACACCGGGGAGCTGTTTTTT

j_gene: TRBJ1-3
d_gene: TRBD1
abundance: NA
v_gene: TRBV11-2
CDR3aa: CASSYQTGKGGNTIYF
CDR3nt: TGTGCCAGCAGCTATCAGACAGGGAAGGGAGGAAACACCATATATTTT

j_gene: TRBJ2-1
d_gene: NA
abundance: NA
v_gene: TRBV7-6
CDR3aa: CASSLSGGRGSYNEQFF
CDR3nt: TGTGCCAGCAGCTTATCCGGGGGACGGGGCTCCTACAATGAGCAGTTCTTC